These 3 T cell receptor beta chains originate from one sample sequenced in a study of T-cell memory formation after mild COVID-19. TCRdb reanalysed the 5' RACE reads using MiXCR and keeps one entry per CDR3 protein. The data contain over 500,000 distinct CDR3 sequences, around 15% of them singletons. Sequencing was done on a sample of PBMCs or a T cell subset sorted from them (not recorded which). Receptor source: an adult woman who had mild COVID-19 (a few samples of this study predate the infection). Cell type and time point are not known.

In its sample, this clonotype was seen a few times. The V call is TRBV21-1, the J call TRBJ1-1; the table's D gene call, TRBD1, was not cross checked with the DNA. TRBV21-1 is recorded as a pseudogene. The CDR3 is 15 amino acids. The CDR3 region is CASSYRDLGNTEAFF. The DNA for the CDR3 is TGTGCCAGCAGCTACCGGGACCTTGGGAACACTGAAGCTTTCTTT.

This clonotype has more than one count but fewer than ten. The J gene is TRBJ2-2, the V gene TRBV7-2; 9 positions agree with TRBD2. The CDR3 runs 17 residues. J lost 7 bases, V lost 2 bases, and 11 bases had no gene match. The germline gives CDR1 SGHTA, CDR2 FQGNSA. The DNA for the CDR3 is TGTGCCAGCAGCTTATCCCCCGGACTAGCGCGGGGCGGGGAGCTGTTTTTT. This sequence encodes CASSLSPGLARGGELFF. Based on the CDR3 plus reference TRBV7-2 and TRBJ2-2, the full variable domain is GAGVSQSPSNKVTEKGKDVELRCDPISGHTALYWYRQSLGQGLEFLIYFQGNSAPDKSGLPSDRFSAERTGGSVSTLTIQRTQQEDSAVYLCASSLSPGLARGGELFFGEGSRLTVL.

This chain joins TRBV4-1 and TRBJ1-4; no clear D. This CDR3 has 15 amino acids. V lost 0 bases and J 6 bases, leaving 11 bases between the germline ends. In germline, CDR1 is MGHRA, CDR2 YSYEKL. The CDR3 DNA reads TGCGCCAGCAGCCAAGATCTCGAAGATTATGAAAAACTGTTTTTT. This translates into CASSQDLEDYEKLFF.